The present T cell receptor (beta chain) was sequenced within a study of cytomegalovirus exposure and HLA in healthy donors. Study background: Clustering assigned 81% of the approximately 400 genotyped donors to the Caucasian-associated ancestry cluster. Study results and limitations: Rarity marked most TCR sequences, yet some public TCRs occurred in many donors. Presence/absence comparisons presumed near-even sequencing depth among donors.

Researchers ran the PCR with 60 Vbeta and 13 Jbeta primers. Produced via immunoSEQ multiplex PCR; TCRdb's table is partial and in-frame only. Here the sample spans approximately 110,000 clones, roughly 80% being singletons. Germline values: CDR1 SGHTA, CDR2 FQGNSA. V trimming: 3 bases; J trimming: 1 base; junction bases outside the gene matches: 2. CDR3 length: 14 residues. Sampled while nominally healthy, donors likely had unrecorded immune exposures. Concerning this clone itself: As yet, its antigen is unknown.

This receptor was identified in a woman in her 40s in good health and CMV-seronegative. Sequenced material: PBMCs. The V gene is TRBV7-2, the J gene TRBJ2-5, with 7 nucleotides matching TRBD1. The CDR3 loop reads CASSLTGPQETQYF. CDR3 coding DNA: TGTGCCAGCAGCTTGACAGGGCCCCAAGAGACCCAGTACTTC.